This TCR beta chain was recorded in a study of T cell responses to AZD1222 COVID-19 vaccine. Broader study findings: Donors were chiefly white British, with a greater number of females, and clonal diversity was perhaps underestimated. Spike-wide vaccine-associated CD4 TCRs dominated at 160-218 and 743-854. Spike-specific TCR breadth and depth grew following two AZD1222 doses.

Remarks on this clone: Its antigen is undetermined.

This CDR3 is built from 14 residues. The V end lost 3 bases, the J end lost 1 base, and 8 bases lay between the germline ends. Germline values: CDR1 SGHRS, CDR2 YFSETQ. Generated by immunoSEQ multiplex PCR, the TCRdb table keeps only in-frame clones and is missing some. This sample has 130,000 or so clones, with roughly 90% found just once. This rearrangement joins TRBV5-1 to TRBJ2-1; D may be TRBD2 (6 bases). The sample here was peripheral blood, taken 28 days after the second dose of the MenACWY control vaccine. This TCR was recovered from an adult who received the MenACWY meningococcal vaccine as a control. The CDR3 sequence is CASSSRESYNEQFF. CDR3 in DNA: TGCGCCAGCAGCTCCCGGGAGTCCTACAATGAGCAGTTCTTC.